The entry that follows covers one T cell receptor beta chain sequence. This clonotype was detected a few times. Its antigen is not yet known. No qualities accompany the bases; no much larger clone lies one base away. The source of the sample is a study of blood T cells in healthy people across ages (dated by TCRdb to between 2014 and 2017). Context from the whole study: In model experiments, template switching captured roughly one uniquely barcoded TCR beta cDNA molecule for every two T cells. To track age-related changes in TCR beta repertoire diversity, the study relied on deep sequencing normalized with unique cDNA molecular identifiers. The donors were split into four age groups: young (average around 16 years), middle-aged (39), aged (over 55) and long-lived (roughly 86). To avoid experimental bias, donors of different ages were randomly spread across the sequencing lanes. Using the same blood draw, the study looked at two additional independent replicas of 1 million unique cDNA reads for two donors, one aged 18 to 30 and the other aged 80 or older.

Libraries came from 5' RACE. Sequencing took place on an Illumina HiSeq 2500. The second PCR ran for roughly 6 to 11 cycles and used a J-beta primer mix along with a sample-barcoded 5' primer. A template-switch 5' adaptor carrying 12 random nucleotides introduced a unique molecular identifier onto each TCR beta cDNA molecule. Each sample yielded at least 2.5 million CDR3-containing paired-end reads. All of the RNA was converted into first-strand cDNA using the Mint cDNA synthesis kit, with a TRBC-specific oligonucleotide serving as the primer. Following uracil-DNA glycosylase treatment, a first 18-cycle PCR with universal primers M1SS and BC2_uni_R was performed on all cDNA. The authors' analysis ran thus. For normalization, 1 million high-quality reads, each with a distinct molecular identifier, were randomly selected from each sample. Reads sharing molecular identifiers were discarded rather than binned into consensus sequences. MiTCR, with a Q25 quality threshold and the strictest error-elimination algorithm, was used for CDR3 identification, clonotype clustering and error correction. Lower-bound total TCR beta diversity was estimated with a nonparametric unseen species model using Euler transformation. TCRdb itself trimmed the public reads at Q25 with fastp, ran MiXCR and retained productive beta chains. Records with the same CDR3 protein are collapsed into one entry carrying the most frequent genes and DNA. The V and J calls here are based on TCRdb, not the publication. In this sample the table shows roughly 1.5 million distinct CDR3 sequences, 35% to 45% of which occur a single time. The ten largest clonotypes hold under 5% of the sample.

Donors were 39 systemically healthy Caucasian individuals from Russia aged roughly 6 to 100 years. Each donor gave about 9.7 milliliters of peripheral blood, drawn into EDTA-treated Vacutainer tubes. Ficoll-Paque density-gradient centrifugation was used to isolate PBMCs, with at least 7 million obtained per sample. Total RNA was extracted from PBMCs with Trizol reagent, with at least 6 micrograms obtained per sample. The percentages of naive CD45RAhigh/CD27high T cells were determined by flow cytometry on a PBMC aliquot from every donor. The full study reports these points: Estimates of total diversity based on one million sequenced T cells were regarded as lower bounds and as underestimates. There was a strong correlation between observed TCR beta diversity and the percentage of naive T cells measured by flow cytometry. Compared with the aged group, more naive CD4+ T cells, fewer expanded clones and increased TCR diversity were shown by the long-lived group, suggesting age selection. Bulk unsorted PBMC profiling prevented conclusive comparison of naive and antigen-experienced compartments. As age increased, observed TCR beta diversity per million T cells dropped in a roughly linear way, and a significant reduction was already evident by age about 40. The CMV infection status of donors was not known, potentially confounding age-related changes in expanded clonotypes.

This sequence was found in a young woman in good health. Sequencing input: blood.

The CDR3 loop reads CASSWDGALDEQYF. At the DNA level, the sequence is TGTGCCAGCAGCTGGGACGGGGCACTAGACGAGCAGTACTTC. Recombination connected TRBV7-9 to TRBJ2-7, with the D call perhaps TRBD1 or TRBD2, as 5 bases match in each case. The CDR3 covers 14 residues, taking in both the cysteine and the phenylalanine. This entry keeps only the CDR3 DNA: 42 bases, framed from base 1. CDR1 and CDR2, looked up from the germline V gene (reference sequence), are SEHNR and FQNEAQ. V loses 4 bases, J loses 5 bases, and the germline ends lie 15 bases apart.